These T cell receptor beta chains were read from a single sample in a study of response to subunit inactivated influenza vaccine. TCRdb used MiXCR to reprocess the RT-PCR reads, holding one entry per CDR3 protein. Seen here are 500,000 to 600,000 distinct CDR3 sequences, 11% to 15% observed once, and the top ten hold roughly 11%. Sequences were derived from PBMCs from blood, sampled 12 days after vaccination. The receptors come from a middle-aged man who received an inactivated influenza vaccine. The CDR3 runs from the conserved cysteine through the conserved F or W. A D gene is named only where the DNA matches it firmly. Clone size is stated in some rows and not others, as once, few, many or a class when expanded.

TRBJ1-4	TRBV5-1	TRBD1	NA	TGCGCCAGCAGCTTGGGGGACAGCTATAATGAAAAACTGTTTTTT	CASSLGDSYNEKLFF
TRBJ1-2	TRBV12-3/TRBV12-4	NA	few	TGTGCCAGCAGTCAAACAACAGGGACCTATGGCTACACCTTC	CASSQTTGTYGYTF
TRBJ2-6	TRBV4-2	TRBD2	NA	TGTGCCAGCAGCCAAGTCGGCGGGAGGACTGGGGCCAACGTCCTGACTTTC	CASSQVGGRTGANVLTF
TRBJ2-7	TRBV3-1	NA	few	TGTGCCAGCAGCCCCCTACTGGGTCAGAGCTCCTACGAGCAGTACTTC	CASSPLLGQSSYEQYF
TRBJ2-1	TRBV6-5	TRBD2	many	TGTGCCAGCAGTTACGTCCGGGGGGGCGGGAGCAATGAGCAGTTCTTC	CASSYVRGGGSNEQFF
TRBJ2-7	TRBV20-1	TRBD1	NA	TGCAGGGCTAGGGACAGGAATTCCCACGAGCAGTACTTC	CRARDRNSHEQYF
TRBJ2-5	TRBV29-1	NA	many	TGCAGCGTTGGTAGGGGCGCCGGGGAGACCCAGTACTTC	CSVGRGAGETQYF
TRBJ1-1	TRBV19	NA	NA	TGTGCCTTAATGGTGAACACTGAAGCTTTCTTT	CALMVNTEAFF
TRBJ2-2	TRBV10-1	NA	few	TGCGCCAGCAGACCTGACGGGGTCGGGGAGCTGTTTTTT	CASRPDGVGELFF
TRBJ2-7	TRBV29-1	TRBD2	NA	TGCAGCGTAAAGTGGCTAGCGGGAGACGAGCAGTACTTC	CSVKWLAGDEQYF
TRBJ1-1	TRBV7-8	NA	NA	TGTGCCAGCAGCTTAGGGATAGGGGGGCTTGACACTGAAGCTTTCTTT	CASSLGIGGLDTEAFF
TRBJ1-4	TRBV4-1	NA	NA	TGCGCCAGCAGCCCGTCTCGGGGACCAACTAATGAAAAACTGTTTTTT	CASSPSRGPTNEKLFF
TRBJ1-6	TRBV6-1	NA	few	TGTGCCAGCAGCCCTTGGAGCTCCTATAATTCACCCCTCCACTTT	CASSPWSSYNSPLHF
TRBJ2-7	TRBV7-2	NA	many	TGTGCCAGCAGCTCTTTCGCCGACTCCTACGAGCAGTACTTC	CASSSFADSYEQYF
TRBJ1-6	TRBV7-9	NA	few	TGTGCCAGCAGCTTAGCAGAGAATTCACCCCTCCACTTT	CASSLAENSPLHF
TRBJ1-6	TRBV20-1	NA	many	TGCAGTGCTAGAGGACCCCTGAGCTCCTATAATTCACCCCTCCACTTT	CSARGPLSSYNSPLHF
TRBJ2-7	TRBV20-1	TRBD2	NA	TGCAGTGCTAGTTCGCTAGCGGGGACCTACGAGCAGTACTTC	CSASSLAGTYEQYF
TRBJ1-5	TRBV9	NA	few	TGTGCCAGCAGCGTAGAAGGGACTCCGGATCAGCCCCAGCATTTT	CASSVEGTPDQPQHF
TRBJ1-5	TRBV20-1	NA	few	TGCAGTGCCAGTCAGGGGCATTCAGAACAGCCCCAGCATTTT	CSASQGHSEQPQHF
TRBJ1-1	TRBV20-1	TRBD1	NA	TGCAGTGCTAGAGATGGGACAGCATACGATGAAGCTTTCTTT	CSARDGTAYDEAFF
TRBJ2-7	TRBV30	NA	NA	TGTGCCTGTCCGGGACGGGAAACCTACGAGCAGTACTTC	CACPGRETYEQYF
TRBJ2-3	TRBV4-2	NA	many	TGTGCCAGCAGCCAAGACAGACCCACAGATACGCAGTATTTT	CASSQDRPTDTQYF
TRBJ1-3	TRBV7-2	TRBD1	NA	TGTGCCAGCAGGCCCGACAGGGACTCTGGAAACACCATATATTTT	CASRPDRDSGNTIYF
TRBJ1-5	TRBV19	NA	few	TGTGCCAGTAGTATCGACGGGTTCCGCAATCAGCCCCAGCATTTT	CASSIDGFRNQPQHF
TRBJ2-1	TRBV27	TRBD2	many	TGTGCCAGCAGTTTATACGGGGGGGCCGGGAACAATGAGCAGTTCTTC	CASSLYGGAGNNEQFF
TRBJ2-5	TRBV29-1	NA	many	TGCAGCGTGACAACTCCGGGGGAGACCCAGTACTTC	CSVTTPGETQYF